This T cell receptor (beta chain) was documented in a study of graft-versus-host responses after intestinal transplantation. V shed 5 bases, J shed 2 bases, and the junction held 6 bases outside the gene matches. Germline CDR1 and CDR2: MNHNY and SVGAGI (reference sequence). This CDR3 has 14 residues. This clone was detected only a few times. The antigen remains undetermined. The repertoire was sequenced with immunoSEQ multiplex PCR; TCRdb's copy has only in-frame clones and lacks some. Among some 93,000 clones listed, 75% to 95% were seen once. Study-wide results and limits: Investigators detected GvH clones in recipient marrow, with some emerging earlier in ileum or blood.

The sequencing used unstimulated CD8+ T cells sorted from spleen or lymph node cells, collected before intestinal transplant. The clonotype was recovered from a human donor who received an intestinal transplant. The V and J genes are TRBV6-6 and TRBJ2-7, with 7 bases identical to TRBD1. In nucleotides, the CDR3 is TGTGCCAGCAGTCTAGGGACAGTTCCCTACGAGCAGTACTTC. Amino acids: CASSLGTVPYEQYF.